This T cell receptor beta chain originates from a study of blood T cell repertoires in COVID-19. While infection was still active, Seattle patients were enrolled and then followed longitudinally. Germline lookup yields CDR1 MNHEY and CDR2 SVGAGI. The CDR3 is 15 residues long. V lost 2 bases and J 5 bases, leaving 15 bases between the germline ends. Per the original data handling: Reference gene primer amplification in the assay estimated nucleated cell counts. TCRdb's copy holds only in-frame clones and misses some; the assay was immunoSEQ multiplex PCR. V, J and clone size reflect that table, while D and trimming were determined from the DNA. This table holds 360,000 or so clones, over 85% found once.

The sequenced sample consisted of peripheral blood. The source is a woman in her fifties or sixties with COVID-19, enrolled during active disease. The chain recombines TRBV6-5 with TRBJ1-1; TRBD1 is a possible D gene (5 bases). The CDR3 sequence: CASSYGGARGTEAFF. The CDR3 coding sequence is TGTGCCAGCAGTTACGGCGGGGCCCGTGGGACTGAAGCTTTCTTT.